These 26 T cell receptor beta chains originate from one sample sequenced in a study of blood T cell repertoires in COVID-19. The repertoire was sequenced with immunoSEQ multiplex PCR; TCRdb's copy has only in-frame clones and lacks some. The data contain 150,000 to 200,000 clones, around 95% of them singletons. Material: peripheral blood. These receptors all come from a man aged 25-45 years with COVID-19, enrolled during active disease.

The chain uses TRBV6-2 or TRBV6-3 and TRBJ1-1; D is perhaps TRBD1 (5 bases). Germline CDR1 is MNHEY and CDR2 is SVGEGT. The CDR3 runs 15 residues. The V end lost 1 base, the J end lost 0 bases, and 9 bases lay between the germline ends. The CDR3 spells CASSYFRAMNTEAFF. The DNA for the CDR3 is TGTGCCAGCAGTTACTTCAGGGCTATGAACACTGAAGCTTTCTTT.

CDR3 nucleotide sequence: TGTGCCAGCAAAAGGGGCCTATCCTCTGGAAACACCATATATTTT. Encoded protein: CASKRGLSSGNTIYF. This sequence joins TRBV6-5 and TRBJ1-3; D might be TRBD1 (5 bases). This CDR3 comprises 15 residues. CDR1 is MNHEY and CDR2 is SVGAGI in the germline V gene. Trimming took 7 bases from V and 0 from J, leaving 13 bases between them.

This chain joins TRBV7-3 and TRBJ2-3; possibly TRBD1 for D (6 bases). The CDR3 sequence is 13 residues long. Trimming left V 3 bases short and J 5 bases short, with 9 bases between. Germline lookup yields CDR1 SGHTA and CDR2 FQGTGA. The DNA of the CDR3 is TGTGCCAGCAGCTTTAGAGGGGGAGATACGCAGTATTTT. Amino acids: CASSFRGGDTQYF.

The rearrangement links TRBV14 to TRBJ2-7; maybe TRBD2 (5 bases). The CDR3 contains 18 residues. With 3 bases removed from V and 0 bases from J, the gap between germline ends came to 21 bases. CDR1 and CDR2 (germline): SGHDN, FVKESK. The CDR3 sequence: CASSQVPEGRKSSYEQYF. The CDR3 bases are TGTGCCAGCAGCCAGGTCCCCGAGGGCAGGAAGAGCTCCTACGAGCAGTACTTC.

The chain employs TRBV30 and TRBJ1-4; 7 bases are shared with TRBD1. The CDR3 has 13 residues. Germline V gives CDR1 GTSNPN, CDR2 SVGIG (reference sequence). J was trimmed by 8 bases and V by 4 bases; bases with no gene match: 7. The CDR3 bases are TGTGCCTGGACCGGACAGGCGAGGGAAAAACTGTTTTTT. The encoded protein is CAWTGQAREKLFF.

The chain has TRBV27 and TRBJ1-2; 8 bases line up with TRBD1. CDR3 size: 14 residues. Germline CDR1 reads MNHEY; CDR2 reads SMNVEV (reference sequence). V was pared by 3 bases and J by 7 bases, with 7 bases of the junction left unmatched. The CDR3 DNA sequence: TGTGCCAGCAGTTTGGACAGGGTGGCTACTGGCTACACCTTC. It yields the protein CASSLDRVATGYTF.

The chain links TRBV7-9 to TRBJ2-4; TRBD1 aligns across 8 bases. Germline-derived CDR1 and CDR2 are SEHNR and FQNEAQ (reference sequence). There are 14 residues in the CDR3. The junction had 7 bases not matched to a gene; V was cut back by 7 bases and J by 5 bases. The CDR3 loop is CASTRQGLENIQYF. The CDR3 nucleotides read TGTGCCAGCACCCGACAGGGGCTCGAAAACATTCAGTACTTC.

The J gene is TRBJ1-4, the V gene TRBV9, with 7 positions matching TRBD1. This CDR3 spans 12 amino acids. V was pared by 4 bases and J by 8 bases, with 2 bases of the junction left unmatched. CDR1 and CDR2 from the germline V gene are SGDLS and YYNGEE. Written as DNA, the CDR3 is TGTGCCAGCAGCATGGACAGGGAAAAACTGTTTTTT. The encoded protein is CASSMDREKLFF.

J is TRBJ2-7 and V is TRBV29-1; maybe TRBD1 (6 bases). Trimming pared 4 bases from V and 4 bases from J, leaving 14 bases between. The germline gives CDR1 SQVTM, CDR2 ANQGSEA. The CDR3 runs 13 residues. The CDR3: CSVVTGTQYEQYF. CDR3 DNA sequence: TGCAGCGTTGTAACCGGGACACAGTACGAGCAGTACTTC.

This chain uses TRBV7-3 with TRBJ2-1, with TRBD2 as a possible D gene (6 bases). CDR1 is SGHTA, CDR2 FQGTGA, per germline. Trimming shortened V by 4 bases and J by 2 bases, and 15 bases separated the two germline ends. The CDR3 is made up of 16 amino acids. CDR3 loop: CASSSNPGLTYNEQFF. The CDR3 bases are TGTGCCAGCAGCTCGAACCCGGGACTGACCTACAATGAGCAGTTCTTC.

This clone turned up a few times. The chain has TRBV7-9 and TRBJ1-2; 8 nucleotides align to TRBD1. With 5 bases clipped from V and 0 bases from J, the junction kept 14 bases outside the gene matches. The germline V gene has CDR1 SEHNR and CDR2 FQNEAQ (reference sequence). The CDR3 is 18 amino acids. The CDR3 region is CASSPRGSGTGSNYGYTF. Written as DNA, the CDR3 is TGTGCCAGCAGCCCCCGGGGCAGCGGGACAGGTTCTAACTATGGCTACACCTTC.

J is TRBJ2-1 and V is TRBV7-9; the D gene is possibly TRBD2 (5 bases). CDR1 is SEHNR, CDR2 FQNEAQ, per germline (reference sequence). V dropped 5 bases and J dropped 2 bases, with 16 bases sitting between them. The CDR3 length is 16 residues. The CDR3 DNA reads TGTGCCAGCAGCCCCCATGTGGAGCGGACCTACAATGAGCAGTTCTTC. Protein: CASSPHVERTYNEQFF.

This rearrangement joins TRBV7-9 to TRBJ1-1; D is ambiguous. Germline-derived CDR1 and CDR2 are SEHNR and FQNEAQ (reference sequence). Deletions cut 4 bases from V and 7 bases from J, with 10 bases between. The CDR3 has 12 amino acids. Here the CDR3 DNA reads TGTGCCAGCAGCTCGGCAGAGGTTGAAGCTTTCTTT. This translates into CASSSAEVEAFF.

J is TRBJ2-1 and V is TRBV7-2; 10 nucleotides match TRBD2. The germline CDR1 and CDR2 sequences are SGHTA and FQGNSA. J lost 8 bases, V lost 6 bases, and 10 bases had no gene match. This CDR3 contains 15 residues. The CDR3 reads CASSPQLAGDYEQFF. The CDR3 nucleotides are TGTGCCAGCAGTCCGCAGCTAGCGGGGGACTATGAGCAGTTCTTC.

The chain employs TRBV4-1 and TRBJ2-5; D is undetermined. Per germline, CDR1 MGHRA and CDR2 YSYEKL. The CDR3 consists of 14 residues. Between the trimmed V and J ends, which lost 4 bases and 4 bases, there was a span of 13 bases. The CDR3 bases are TGCGCCAGCAGCCGGGCCGGCTTGGGAGAGACCCAGTACTTC. It codes for CASSRAGLGETQYF.

V is TRBV30 and J is TRBJ1-4, with 7 positions matching TRBD1. The V segment lost 6 bases and the J segment 8 bases; nucleotides outside the gene matches: 12. The CDR3 consists of 14 residues. From germline, CDR1 is GTSNPN and CDR2 SVGIG (reference sequence). This chain's CDR3 is CACLRGPQREKLFF. DNA for the CDR3: TGTGCCTGCTTAAGGGGGCCTCAGCGGGAAAAACTGTTTTTT.

The chain is built from TRBV12-3 or TRBV12-4 and TRBJ2-5; D not resolved. The CDR3 consists of 12 residues. Between the trimmed V and J ends, which lost 3 bases and 4 bases, there was a span of 6 bases. The CDR3 region is CASSFVGETQYF. CDR3 DNA: TGTGCCAGCAGTTTCGTCGGAGAGACCCAGTACTTC.

The chain recombines TRBV28 with TRBJ1-1; D is perhaps TRBD1 (5 bases). The V gene's germline CDR1 is MDHEN and CDR2 SYDVKM. V was shortened by 2 bases and J by 2 bases, with 9 bases between the two germline ends. This CDR3 has 14 residues. The CDR3 region is CASSLQGFNTEAFF. The CDR3 region has the DNA TGTGCCAGCAGTTTACAGGGTTTCAACACTGAAGCTTTCTTT.

This chain uses TRBV5-5 with TRBJ2-2; TRBD2 agrees at 7 bases. The ends lost 1 base at V and 6 bases at J; junction bases unmatched: 9. The CDR3 extends over 16 amino acids. In germline, CDR1 is SGHKS, CDR2 YYEKEE (reference sequence). CDR3 DNA: TGTGCCAGCAGCTTGTTTGGGGGAGGGCTTTCCGGGGAGCTGTTTTTT. This translates into CASSLFGGGLSGELFF. Full variable domain (remainder filled in from reference TRBV5-5 and TRBJ2-2): DAGVTQSPTHLIKTRGQQVTLRCSPISGHKSVSWYQQVLGQGPQFIFQYYEKEERGRGNFPDRFSARQFPNYSSELNVNALLLGDSALYLCASSLFGGGLSGELFFGEGSRLTVL.

The J gene is TRBJ1-1, the V gene TRBV9; D possibly corresponds to TRBD1 (5 bases). CDR1 and CDR2 from the germline V gene are SGDLS and YYNGEE. V was shortened by 4 bases and J by 7 bases, with 26 bases between the two germline ends. The CDR3 consists of 17 residues. The DNA of the CDR3 is TGTGCCAGCAGCAAACGGTATGGGGGAGGGCTTGAAGGTGAAGCTTTCTTT. Its protein is CASSKRYGGGLEGEAFF.

The chain joins TRBV29-1 to TRBJ1-2, with 7 bases aligning to TRBD1. Germline V lookup: CDR1 SQVTM, CDR2 ANQGSEA. CDR3 length equals 13 residues. After removal of 4 bases from V and 3 bases from J, the junction contained 5 bases not matched to a gene. CDR3 loop: CSVGGQYHYGYTF. CDR3 DNA: TGCAGCGTTGGGGGACAGTACCACTATGGCTACACCTTC.

This chain links TRBV11-3 with TRBJ1-5; 7 bases agree with TRBD1. Per germline, CDR1 SGHNT and CDR2 YENEEA. This CDR3 region has 18 residues. Unmatched junction bases numbered 20, after V lost 4 bases and J lost 8 bases. Here the CDR3 reads CASSYAGQEHWIGEPQHF. DNA for the CDR3: TGTGCCAGCAGCTACGCTGGACAGGAGCATTGGATAGGGGAGCCCCAGCATTTT. The variable domain in full, completed from reference TRBV11-3 and TRBJ1-5, reads EAGVVQSPRYKIIEKKQPVAFWCNPISGHNTLYWYLQNLGQGPELLIRYENEEAVDDSQLPKDRFSAERLKGVDSTLKIQPAELGDSAVYLCASSYAGQEHWIGEPQHFGDGTRLSIL.

The chain carries TRBV18 and TRBJ1-4; D call uncertain. The CDR3 has 15 amino acids. V gave up 2 bases and J gave up 3 bases, with 10 bases separating them. The V gene's germline CDR1 is KGHSH and CDR2 LQKENI. The CDR3 DNA is TGTGCCAGCTCACCATGGGCCGAATCTAATGAAAAACTGTTTTTT. Amino acids: CASSPWAESNEKLFF.

This sequence joins TRBV11-2 and TRBJ1-2, with D perhaps matching TRBD1 (5 bases). Trimming left V 3 bases short and J 6 bases short, with 14 bases between. The CDR3 runs 14 residues. Germline V gene lookup returns CDR1 SGHAT and CDR2 FQNNGV. DNA of the CDR3: TGTGCCAGCAGCTTCCGGCAGGGAAGAGATGGCTACACCTTC. Translation: CASSFRQGRDGYTF.

The chain uses TRBV27 and TRBJ2-1, with 12 bases lining up with TRBD1. Germline values: CDR1 MNHEY, CDR2 SMNVEV (reference sequence). This CDR3 has 16 amino acids. V gave up 4 bases and J gave up 8 bases; unmatched junction bases: 9. The CDR3 DNA follows: TGTGCCAGCAGTTCGGACCGGGACAGGGGGCGTCATGAGCAGTTCTTC. It translates to CASSSDRDRGRHEQFF.

V is TRBV27 and J is TRBJ2-7, with TRBD1 matching over 10 bases. There are 15 residues in the CDR3. From germline, CDR1 is MNHEY and CDR2 SMNVEV (reference sequence). V was pared by 5 bases and J by 6 bases, with 10 bases of the junction left unmatched. The CDR3 loop reads CASSPSGTGVGEQYF. DNA of the CDR3: TGTGCCAGCAGTCCCTCCGGGACAGGGGTGGGCGAGCAGTACTTC.